This T cell receptor beta chain was recovered during a study of blood T cell repertoires in COVID-19. Turning to the study itself: Samples taken during acute and convalescent COVID-19 were collected in the United States, Italy and Spain. Sample material is recorded as cDNA or gDNA derived from T cells, B-cell-depleted T cells, or PBMCs.

This CDR3 contains 15 residues. With 6 bases clipped from V and 6 bases from J, the junction kept 12 bases outside the gene matches. Germline assignment: CDR1 SGHDN and CDR2 FVKESK. As processed by the authors: Scientists estimated how many nucleated cells there were by amplifying reference gene primers. Sequencing used immunoSEQ multiplex PCR; TCRdb keeps in-frame clones, though not all of them. That table is the source of V, J and clone size, and D and trimming were worked out from the DNA. The sample lists under 250,000 clones, around nine tenths seen once, with 3% to 3.5% in the top ten. The origin of this receptor is a man aged 18 to 29 with active or convalescent COVID-19. The chain links TRBV14 to TRBJ2-7; 9 bases are a match to TRBD1. Sequenced input: peripheral blood. The CDR3 reads CASSPGTGRIAEQYF. In DNA form, the CDR3 reads TGTGCCAGCAGTCCCGGGACAGGGAGAATAGCCGAGCAGTACTTC.